The following is a T cell receptor (beta chain) sequence with its context. Only in-frame clones appear in the TCRdb table, and some are missing; sequencing was by immunoSEQ multiplex PCR. Among tens of thousands of clones listed, 88% were seen once. These data belong to a study of blood T cell repertoires in COVID-19. Study-level information: Specimens from acute and convalescent COVID-19 originated in the United States, Italy and Spain. Nucleic acid was either cDNA or gDNA, and it came from T cells, B-cell-depleted T cells, or PBMCs.

The V segment lost 4 bases and the J segment 4 bases; nucleotides outside the gene matches: 11. The CDR3 is made up of 16 amino acids. Germline CDR1 and CDR2: SGHNT and YYREEE (reference sequence). The receptor comes from a human donor in a cohort sampled during active COVID-19. The chain recombines TRBV5-4 with TRBJ1-2; 9 bases are shared with TRBD1. What was sequenced was peripheral blood. CDR3 residues: CASSGAGQGKSYGYTF. The CDR3 coding sequence is TGTGCCAGCAGCGGGGCCGGACAGGGGAAGAGCTATGGCTACACCTTC. Together with reference TRBV5-4 and TRBJ1-2, the CDR3 gives the full variable domain: ETGVTQSPTHLIKTRGQQVTLRCSSQSGHNTVSWYQQALGQGPQFIFQYYREEENGRGNFPPRFSGLQFPNYSSELNVNALELDDSALYLCASSGAGQGKSYGYTFGSGTRLTVV.